The rows below give T cell receptor beta chains drawn from one sample of a study of OX40 agonist ivuxolimab in advanced cancers. Sequencing was performed with immunoSEQ multiplex PCR; in TCRdb, only in-frame clones are kept and a portion is missing. The table lists around 26,000 clones, more than 70% of them singletons, with approximately 23% in the top ten. The sequencing here drew on CD4+ or CD8+ T cells sorted from blood, taken in a trial of the OX40 agonist ivuxolimab. All receptors derive from an adult with an advanced solid tumor such as melanoma, head and neck, liver or kidney cancer. Both conserved end residues are part of each CDR3. Fields, in order: D gene, J gene, V gene, clone size, CDR3 protein, CDR3 DNA. A D gene is named only where the DNA matches it firmly. Expanded clones are given a class, and other clones once, few, many or no size at all.

D: TRBD2; J: TRBJ2-7; V: TRBV7-9; size: .; CDR3: CASSFDWTSGSFEQYF; DNA: TGTGCCAGCAGCTTCGACTGGACTAGCGGGAGTTTTGAGCAGTACTTC
D: .; J: TRBJ2-1; V: TRBV5-1; size: .; CDR3: CASSLGSTTYNEQFF; DNA: TGCGCCAGCAGCTTGGGTAGCACCACCTACAATGAGCAGTTCTTC
D: TRBD1; J: TRBJ2-3; V: TRBV2; size: .; CDR3: CASSEGQGAQTDTQYF; DNA: TGTGCCAGCAGTGAAGGACAGGGGGCGCAAACAGATACGCAGTATTTT
D: .; J: TRBJ1-2; V: TRBV6-1; size: .; CDR3: CASSEWDGGYTF; DNA: TGTGCCAGCAGTGAATGGGACGGTGGCTACACCTTC
D: .; J: TRBJ2-1; V: TRBV6-5; size: .; CDR3: CASSYDDRWNEQFF; DNA: TGTGCCAGCAGTTACGATGACAGGTGGAATGAGCAGTTCTTC
D: TRBD1; J: TRBJ2-1; V: TRBV19; size: .; CDR3: CASSAGTGGFLHLSSYNEQFF; DNA: TGTGCCAGTAGCGCCGGGACAGGGGGATTTTTACACTTGAGCTCCTACAATGAGCAGTTCTTC
D: .; J: TRBJ2-2; V: TRBV5-1; size: once; CDR3: CASSLARERELFF; DNA: TGCGCCAGCAGCTTGGCCCGTGAAAGGGAGCTGTTTTTT
D: .; J: TRBJ2-6; V: TRBV19; size: .; CDR3: CASSSTPGANVLTF; DNA: TGTGCCAGTAGTTCTACACCTGGGGCCAACGTCCTGACTTTC
D: TRBD1; J: TRBJ2-7; V: TRBV7-9; size: .; CDR3: CASSYMTGVGYEQYF; DNA: TGTGCCAGCAGCTACATGACAGGGGTCGGCTACGAGCAGTACTTC
D: TRBD1; J: TRBJ1-2; V: TRBV30; size: .; CDR3: CAWGTGVNYGYTF; DNA: TGTGCCTGGGGGACAGGGGTGAACTATGGCTACACCTTC
D: TRBD2; J: TRBJ2-7; V: TRBV7-9; size: once; CDR3: CASSGSSGRTYEQYF; DNA: TGTGCCAGCAGCGGGAGTAGCGGGAGGACCTACGAGCAGTACTTC
D: TRBD2; J: TRBJ2-3; V: TRBV27; size: .; CDR3: CASSSATSGGNTDTQYF; DNA: TGTGCCAGCAGTTCCGCGACTAGCGGGGGCAACACAGATACGCAGTATTTT
D: TRBD1; J: TRBJ1-1; V: TRBV4-1; size: .; CDR3: CASSYSDRENTEAFF; DNA: TGCGCCAGCAGCTATTCCGACAGGGAGAACACTGAAGCTTTCTTT
D: TRBD1; J: TRBJ2-1; V: TRBV27; size: .; CDR3: CASSPDRGREEEQFF; DNA: TGTGCCAGCAGCCCCGACAGGGGGCGGGAGGAGGAGCAGTTCTTC
D: TRBD2; J: TRBJ2-3; V: TRBV15; size: .; CDR3: CATSREGSDGTSGIETDTQYF; DNA: TGTGCCACCAGCAGAGAGGGTTCAGATGGGACTAGCGGGATAGAGACAGATACGCAGTATTTT
D: TRBD1; J: TRBJ1-5; V: TRBV27; size: few; CDR3: CASSLVGGRNQPQHF; DNA: TGTGCCAGCAGTTTGGTAGGGGGCCGCAATCAGCCCCAGCATTTT
D: TRBD1; J: TRBJ1-5; V: TRBV6-5; size: few; CDR3: CASRVSGTGDQPQHF; DNA: TGTGCCAGCAGAGTGTCCGGGACAGGGGATCAGCCCCAGCATTTT
D: TRBD1; J: TRBJ1-5; V: TRBV19; size: .; CDR3: CASTGRGLQPQHF; DNA: TGTGCCAGTACGGGCAGGGGGCTTCAGCCCCAGCATTTT
D: .; J: TRBJ2-1; V: TRBV5-6; size: .; CDR3: CASSLGILEQFF; DNA: TGTGCCAGCAGCTTGGGGATTCTAGAGCAGTTCTTC
D: .; J: TRBJ1-1; V: TRBV7-8; size: once; CDR3: CASSSGQNTEAFF; DNA: TGTGCCAGCAGCTCCGGACAGAACACTGAAGCTTTCTTT
D: .; J: TRBJ2-7; V: TRBV5-1; size: .; CDR3: CASSLVGHEQYF; DNA: TGCGCCAGCAGCTTGGTGGGCCACGAGCAGTACTTC
D: .; J: TRBJ2-1; V: TRBV11-1; size: .; CDR3: CASSLASPSYNEQFF; DNA: TGTGCCAGCAGCTTAGCGAGCCCTAGCTACAATGAGCAGTTCTTC
D: TRBD2; J: TRBJ2-7; V: TRBV29-1; size: once; CDR3: CSVEGTGLAGEQYF; DNA: TGCAGCGTTGAAGGTACGGGTCTAGCGGGCGAGCAGTACTTC
D: .; J: TRBJ2-1; V: TRBV7-9; size: .; CDR3: CASSSGLRYNEQFF; DNA: TGTGCCAGCAGCTCCGGACTACGTTACAATGAGCAGTTCTTC
D: .; J: TRBJ2-5; V: TRBV5-4; size: .; CDR3: CASSLWGGGETQYF; DNA: TGTGCCAGCAGCTTGTGGGGTGGTGGAGAGACCCAGTACTTC
D: TRBD1; J: TRBJ1-3; V: TRBV5-4; size: few; CDR3: CASSLGGTGGSPGNTIYF; DNA: TGTGCCAGCAGCTTGGGCGGGACAGGGGGCTCTCCTGGAAACACCATATATTTT
D: TRBD1; J: TRBJ2-7; V: TRBV19; size: .; CDR3: CASAPGQVSYEQYF; DNA: TGTGCCAGCGCGCCGGGACAGGTCTCCTACGAGCAGTACTTC